This T cell receptor beta chain was identified in a study of cytomegalovirus exposure and HLA in healthy donors (dated by TCRdb to the late 2010s). Context from the whole study: An earlier analysis of several hundred of the donors reported 250 to 350 Gb of sequence data and 117 million unique TCR beta sequences obtained from about 180 million T cells. Around 330 gigabases of sequencing data and approximately 91 million unique TCR sequences made up an early release that covered some 640 HLA-typed donors. A later analysis re-analyzed previously published TCR beta repertoires from 600 to 850 donors and added high-resolution HLA genotyping to study TCR occurrence patterns. The genetic ancestry cluster associated with self-reported Caucasian donors included 65% to 90% of the approximately 430 genotyped donors. A separate validation cohort of about 110 different subjects was used in addition to the approximately 700-subject first cohort. In the later analysis, no new phenotypic data were used to find candidate immune exposures; instead, reliance was placed on TCR beta sequences and their occurrence across donors. High-throughput TCR immunosequencing, statistical association of individual TCRs with disease status, and machine learning were combined to predict cytomegalovirus infection status. Every discovery cohort repertoire had been produced on one sequencing platform. Both class I and class II loci were covered by HLA typing, at four-digit resolution. An earlier analysis of about 600 of the donors used high-throughput TCR beta sequencing to judge whether each TCR beta V gene segment behaved as functional or pseudogenic. The T cell repertoires of some 700 subjects were profiled by immunosequencing and related to cytomegalovirus serostatus. The study was designed to test whether signatures of past pathogen exposure could be identified by cataloging public T cell receptors. Donor age, sex, ethnicity and CMV serostatus were compiled alongside the repertoire data. Genome-wide SNP genotypes for about 65% of the 666 donors were used in a later genetic analysis, which treated that subset as a discovery cohort. Because of strong linkage in the cohort, five DR-DQ haplotypes were treated as single units for association and clustering. On average, roughly 250,000 unique TCR beta nucleotide sequences were sequenced per donor among roughly 430 genotyped donors of the cohort, with roughly 19% of those sequences being non-productive. The number of typed donors differed by locus: 629-630 for A, B, C, DRB1 and DQB1; some 540 for DQA1; around 610 for DPA1; and roughly 470 for DPB1.

The cohort was made up of roughly 670 healthy bone marrow donors. At the time of sampling, all cohort members were nominally healthy, though unrecorded immune exposures were likely present. The donor tested CMV seronegative, placing the donor among the roughly 400 seronegative members of the cohort. Each donor provided a peripheral blood sample, and peripheral blood mononuclear cells were used for TCR beta sequencing. Genomic DNA was extracted from the blood cell samples with the Qiagen DNeasy Blood Extraction Kit. Overall results and qualifications from the work: Because HLA typing was unavailable for some donors at each locus, only the typed subset was used in association tests. Immune exposure information for the cohort was limited to CMV serostatus. A total of some 180 TCR beta chains were listed by the study as associated with cytomegalovirus. In a later genetic analysis, a missense DCLRE1C variant was associated with V-gene and J-gene trimming of TCR beta chains, and the association was replicated in an independent cohort. The sequencing pipeline was judged likely to have produced a cluster of highly shared sequence variants as a technical artifact. In a later analysis, HLA-associated TCR beta chains were found to be more clonally expanded and to have lower generation probabilities than equally common non-associated chains. Sequencing depth was assumed to be roughly uniform across donors in the presence/absence analyses, though that assumption may not hold. A further reported finding was that TCR beta sequences accurately predicted the HLA-A and HLA-B alleles for most subjects in the first cohort. A later analysis found that most CMV-associated TCR beta chains appeared HLA-restricted, with HLA associations seemingly driven largely by CMV exposure. This cohort had only TCR beta chains sequenced, and the lack of alpha or paired-chain data limited which features could be detected. Assigning TCR associations to individual alleles was difficult when HLA alleles, especially DR and DQ, strongly co-occurred. Because counts were too low, some 17 rarely observed V segments, including chromosome 9 orphons, were left out of the earlier analysis of 587 of the donors. Compared with the roughly 720-donor mean, donors in an Asian-associated ancestry cluster had fewer N-insertions in productive TCRs, according to a later genetic analysis. In vitro tests confirmed that a few of the cytomegalovirus-associated TCR beta chains recognize cytomegalovirus antigens. The classifier was reported to diagnose cytomegalovirus status with high specificity and sensitivity in both the original and validation cohorts. Specific HLA alleles were associated with 15,000 to 20,000 TCR beta sequences at a false discovery rate of 0.05 in a later analysis. The 87-base-pair reads could not distinguish some IMGT-functional V segments, including TRBV6-2 and TRBV6-3, so those segments were excluded. It was suggested by the authors that the approach could potentially be generalized to other disease states and immunological phenotypes. Broadly in line with IMGT annotations, most TCR beta V segments showed up in productive rearrangements about 87% or about 30% of the time in an earlier analysis of several hundred of the donors. Correlated functional status among segregating V segments might reflect linkage disequilibrium, but an unknown experimental factor could not be ruled out. Most TCR sequences were seen in very few donors, while some public TCRs were found in many individuals. In a later analysis, the rate of TCR association differed among HLA loci, with DRB1 alleles having the most associated TCRs and HLA-C alleles having the fewest. Several of the top co-occurrence clusters appeared to be linked to parvovirus B19, influenza, CMV and Epstein-Barr virus, according to a later analysis.

The protocol used for the library was the immunoSEQ multiplex PCR assay. For the multiplex PCR, a mixture combining 60 forward primers for TCR Vbeta segments and 13 reverse primers for TCR Jbeta segments was used. A multiplex PCR assay on genomic DNA amplified the CDR3 region of rearranged TCR beta genes. The amplified TCR beta libraries were sequenced on the Illumina HiSeq System as 87-base-pair reads. The original methods were these. In a later analysis, approximately 74 million unique TCR beta chains were counted across the roughly 700 repertoires, and roughly 10 million of these chains were shared by at least two donors. To remove PCR and sequencing errors, raw reads were error-corrected and collapsed into unique sequences using a nearest-neighbor algorithm that merged closely related sequences. CDR3 sequences were aligned to IMGT reference sequences to assign V, D and J gene segments. For a sequence to be retained, a match of at least six nucleotides to both a V gene segment and a J gene segment was required. A rearrangement counted as productive if the CDR3 had no stop codons and remained in frame with V and J, and every other rearrangement counted as non-productive. Following IMGT convention, CDR3 was defined as the stretch from the second conserved V-encoded cysteine up to the conserved J-encoded phenylalanine. The earlier analysis of roughly 590 of the donors excluded sequences that lacked an unambiguous match to a single V gene segment. An earlier analysis of approximately 590 of the donors classified V segments as functional when productive rearrangements were above 56.7% and as segregating when the standard deviation between donors was above 5%. To diagnose cytomegalovirus status from the catalog of TCR beta chain sequences, a statistical classification framework was built. A later analysis assigned V and J genes by comparing TCR nucleotide sequences with IMGT/GENE-DB human TR gene sequences. Using the TCRdist pipeline, a later analysis assigned CDR3 sequences along with most-parsimonious VDJ recombination scenarios. In a later analysis, each TCR beta chain was defined by its CDR3 amino acid sequence together with its V-gene family, and reads without a unique V-gene family were excluded. A later analysis removed 500 to 600 highly shared, low-generation-probability nucleotide sequences to deal with suspected cross-contamination and a sequencing artifact. In a later analysis, a clonal expansion index was calculated for each public chain from normalized within-repertoire ranks of inferred template counts. A later analysis computed generation probabilities with a VDJ recombination model fitted to out-of-frame rearrangements, and checked the results against IGoR. In a later analysis, TCR-TCR, TCR-HLA and TCR-CMV co-occurrence was scored with hypergeometric tests, and a repertoire-size bias correction was applied to TCR pairs. In a later analysis, false discovery rates were estimated by permuting HLA or CMV assignments 20 times. In a later analysis, co-occurring TCRs were grouped using DBSCAN, with TCRdist sequence similarity added in when clustering inside HLA-allele-positive subsets. For co-occurrence clustering, repertoires with fewer than 30,000 or more than 120,000 public chains were excluded, along with five or six repertoires with anomalous nucleotide sharing. In its TCRdb copy, this immuneACCESS table keeps in-frame sequences only and misses some clones. Where compared with another copy, unresolved V genes explain less than half of these, and the others have no known cause. Clonal size and the V and J genes are those of that table, whereas D and trimming came from the DNA. The sample table includes approximately 180,000 clones. The top ten clonotypes cover approximately 6.5% of the sample.

As regards this clone: No antigen is known for it.

Via the germline V gene (reference sequence), CDR1 is DFQATT and CDR2 SNEGSKA. At the junction V is shortened by 2 bases and J by 6 bases, with 7 bases in between. Including the terminal cysteine and phenylalanine, the CDR3 comprises 11 residues. Left in the record is the CDR3 DNA by itself, 33 bases read in frame from the first base. This clonotype was sampled from a man aged 25-45 years in good health and CMV-seronegative. The sample comprised PBMCs. The sequence joins TRBV20-1 to TRBJ1-2, with an unclear D gene assignment. The CDR3 protein sequence reads: CSARSPNGYTF. The DNA is as follows: TGCAGTGCTAGAAGCCCCAATGGCTACACCTTC.